This TCR beta chain emerged from a study of CXCR3-negative and CXCR3-positive naive CD8 T cells. Findings and caveats of the study: Memory CD8+ cells showed much lower diversity, while both naive subsets were comparably high.

Libraries were UMI-labeled 5' RACE TRB cDNA. TCRdb reworked the 5' RACE reads into one entry per CDR3 protein, no DNA. The sample has some 130,000 distinct CDR3 sequences. This CDR3 comprises 15 residues. Looked up from germline, CDR1 is LGHNA and CDR2 is YSLEER. Concerning this clonotype itself: Its specificity is not known.

The clonotype comes from a human donor in good health. Some clones in this sample may be carry-over from other donors' samples. The rearrangement uses TRBV4-3 and TRBJ2-2; TCRdb lists TRBD1, though no DNA is available to test this call. The sequencing input was naive CXCR3- CD8+ T cells from blood. The sample's subset: CD45RO-CCR7+CD27+CD95- naive CD8+ T cells lacking CXCR3 (TNR3-). The CDR3: CASSQDRVITGELFF.